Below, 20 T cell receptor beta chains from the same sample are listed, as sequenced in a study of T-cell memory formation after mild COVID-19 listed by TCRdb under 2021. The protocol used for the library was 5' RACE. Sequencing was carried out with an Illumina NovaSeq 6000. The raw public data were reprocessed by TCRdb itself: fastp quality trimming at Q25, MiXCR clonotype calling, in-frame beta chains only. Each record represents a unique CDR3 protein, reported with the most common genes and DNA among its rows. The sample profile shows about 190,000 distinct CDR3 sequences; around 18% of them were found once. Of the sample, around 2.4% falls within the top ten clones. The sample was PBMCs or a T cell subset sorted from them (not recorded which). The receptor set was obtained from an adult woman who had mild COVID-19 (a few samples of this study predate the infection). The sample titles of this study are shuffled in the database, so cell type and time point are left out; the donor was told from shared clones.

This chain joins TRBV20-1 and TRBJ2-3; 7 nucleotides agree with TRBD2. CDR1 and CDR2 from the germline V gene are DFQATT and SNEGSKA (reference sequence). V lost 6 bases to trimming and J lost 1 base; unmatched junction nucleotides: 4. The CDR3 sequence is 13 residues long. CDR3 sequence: CSAPRGGTDTQYF. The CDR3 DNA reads TGCAGTGCCCCCCGGGGGGGCACAGATACGCAGTATTTT.

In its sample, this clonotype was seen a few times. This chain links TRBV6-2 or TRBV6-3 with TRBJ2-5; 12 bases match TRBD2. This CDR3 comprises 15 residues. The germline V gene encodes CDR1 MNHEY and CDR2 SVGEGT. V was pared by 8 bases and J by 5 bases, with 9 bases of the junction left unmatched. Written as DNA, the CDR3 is TGTGCCAGCGTAGACCGACTAGCGGGAGAGGAGACCCAGTACTTC. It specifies CASVDRLAGEETQYF.

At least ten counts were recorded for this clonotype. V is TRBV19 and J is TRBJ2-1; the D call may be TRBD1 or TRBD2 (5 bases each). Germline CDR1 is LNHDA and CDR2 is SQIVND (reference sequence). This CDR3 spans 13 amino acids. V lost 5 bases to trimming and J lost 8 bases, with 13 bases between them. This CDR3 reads CASSAGTSHEQFF. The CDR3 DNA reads TGTGCCAGTAGTGCCGGGACGAGCCATGAGCAGTTCTTC.

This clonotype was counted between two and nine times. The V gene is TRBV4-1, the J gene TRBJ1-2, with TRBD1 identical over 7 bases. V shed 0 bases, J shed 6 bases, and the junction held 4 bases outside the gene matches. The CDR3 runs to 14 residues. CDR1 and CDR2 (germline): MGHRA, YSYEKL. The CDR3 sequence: CASSQEGRGDGYTF. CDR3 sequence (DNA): TGCGCCAGCAGCCAAGAGGGCAGGGGGGATGGCTACACCTTC.

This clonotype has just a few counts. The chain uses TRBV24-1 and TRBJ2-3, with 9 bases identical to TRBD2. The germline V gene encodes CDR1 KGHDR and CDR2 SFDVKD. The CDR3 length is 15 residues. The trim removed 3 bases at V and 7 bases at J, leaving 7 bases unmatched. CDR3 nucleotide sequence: TGTGCCACCAGTGATGCGGGAGGGCCTAAGAATACGCAGTATTTT. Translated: CATSDAGGPKNTQYF.

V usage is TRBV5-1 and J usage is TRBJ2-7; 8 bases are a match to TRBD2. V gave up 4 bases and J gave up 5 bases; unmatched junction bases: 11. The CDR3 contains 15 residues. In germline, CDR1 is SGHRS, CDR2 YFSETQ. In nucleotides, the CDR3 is TGCGCCAGCAGCCCAACAGCGGGACTAGTAAACGAGCAGTACTTC. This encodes CASSPTAGLVNEQYF. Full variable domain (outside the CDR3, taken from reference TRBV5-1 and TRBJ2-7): KAGVTQTPRYLIKTRGQQVTLSCSPISGHRSVSWYQQTPGQGLQFLFEYFSETQRNKGNFPGRFSGRQFSNSRSEMNVSTLELGDSALYLCASSPTAGLVNEQYFGPGTRLTVT.

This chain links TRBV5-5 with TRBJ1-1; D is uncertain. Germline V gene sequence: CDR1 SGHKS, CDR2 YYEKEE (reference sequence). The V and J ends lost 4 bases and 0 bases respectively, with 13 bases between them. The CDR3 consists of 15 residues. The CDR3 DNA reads TGTGCCAGCAGCCAAGGTTATGGGGTGAACACTGAAGCTTTCTTT. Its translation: CASSQGYGVNTEAFF.

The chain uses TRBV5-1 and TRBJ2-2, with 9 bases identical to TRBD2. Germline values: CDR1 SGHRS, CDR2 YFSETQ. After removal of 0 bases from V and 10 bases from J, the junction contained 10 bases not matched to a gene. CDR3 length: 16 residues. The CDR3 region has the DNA TGCGCCAGCAGCTTGGAACTGCGGGGGGGCTTGGCGGAGCTGTTTTTT. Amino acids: CASSLELRGGLAELFF.

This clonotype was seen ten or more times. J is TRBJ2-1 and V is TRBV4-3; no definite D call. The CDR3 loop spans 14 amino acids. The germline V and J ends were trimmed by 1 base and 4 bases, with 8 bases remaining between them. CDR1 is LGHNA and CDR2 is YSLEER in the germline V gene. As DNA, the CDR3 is TGCGCCAGCAGCCAAGTTCACGGATACAATGAGCAGTTCTTC. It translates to CASSQVHGYNEQFF.

The CDR3 reads CASSLDRSRYGYTF. The DNA for the CDR3 is TGTGCCAGCAGCTTGGACAGGTCCCGATATGGCTACACCTTC. The V and J genes are TRBV7-2 and TRBJ1-2; 7 nucleotides match TRBD1. The V gene end was trimmed by 3 bases and the J gene end by 5 bases; junction bases not matched to a gene: 6. The CDR3 has 14 amino acids. Germline values: CDR1 SGHTA, CDR2 FQGNSA. The full variable domain, with the rest looked up from reference TRBV7-2 and TRBJ1-2, is GAGVSQSPSNKVTEKGKDVELRCDPISGHTALYWYRQSLGQGLEFLIYFQGNSAPDKSGLPSDRFSAERTGGSVSTLTIQRTQQEDSAVYLCASSLDRSRYGYTFGSGTRLTVV.

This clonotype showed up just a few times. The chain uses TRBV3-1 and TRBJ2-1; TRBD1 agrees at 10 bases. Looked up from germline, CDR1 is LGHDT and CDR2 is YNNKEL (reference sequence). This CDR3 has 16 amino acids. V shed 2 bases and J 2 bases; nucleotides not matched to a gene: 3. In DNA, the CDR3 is TGTGCCAGCAGCCAACGACAGGGGGCTCCCTACAATGAGCAGTTCTTC. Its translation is CASSQRQGAPYNEQFF.

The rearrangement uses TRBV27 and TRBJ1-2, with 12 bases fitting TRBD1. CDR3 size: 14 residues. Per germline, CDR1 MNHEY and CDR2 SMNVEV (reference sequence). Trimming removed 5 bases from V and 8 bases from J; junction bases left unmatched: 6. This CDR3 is CASSKGQGAWGYTF. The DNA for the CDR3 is TGTGCCAGCAGTAAGGGACAGGGGGCTTGGGGCTACACCTTC.

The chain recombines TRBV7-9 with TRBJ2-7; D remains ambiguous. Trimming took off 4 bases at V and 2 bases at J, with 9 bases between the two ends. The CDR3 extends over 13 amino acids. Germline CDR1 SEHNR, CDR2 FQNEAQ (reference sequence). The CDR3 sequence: CASSSRNPYEQYF. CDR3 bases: TGTGCCAGCAGCTCGCGGAATCCCTACGAGCAGTACTTC. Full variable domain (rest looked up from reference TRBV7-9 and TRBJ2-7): DTGVSQNPRHKITKRGQNVTFRCDPISEHNRLYWYRQTLGQGPEFLTYFQNEAQLEKSRLLSDRFSAERPKGSFSTLEIQRTEQGDSAMYLCASSSRNPYEQYFGPGTRLTVT.

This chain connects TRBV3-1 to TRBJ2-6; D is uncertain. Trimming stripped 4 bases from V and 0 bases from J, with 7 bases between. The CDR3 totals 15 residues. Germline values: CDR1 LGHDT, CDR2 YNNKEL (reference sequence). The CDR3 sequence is CASSRRVSGANVLTF. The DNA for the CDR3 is TGTGCCAGCAGCCGACGGGTCTCTGGGGCCAACGTCCTGACTTTC.

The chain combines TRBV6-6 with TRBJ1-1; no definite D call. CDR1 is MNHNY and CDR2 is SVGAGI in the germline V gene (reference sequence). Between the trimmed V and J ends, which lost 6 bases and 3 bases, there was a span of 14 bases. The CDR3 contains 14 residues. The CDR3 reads CASRTTGSYTEAFF. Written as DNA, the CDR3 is TGTGCCAGCAGGACGACGGGGTCGTACACTGAAGCTTTCTTT.

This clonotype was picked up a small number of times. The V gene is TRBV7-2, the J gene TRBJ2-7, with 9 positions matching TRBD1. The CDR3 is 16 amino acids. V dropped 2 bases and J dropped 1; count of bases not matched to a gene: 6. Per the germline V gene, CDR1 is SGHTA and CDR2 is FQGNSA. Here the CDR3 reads CASSLMGTGISYEQYF. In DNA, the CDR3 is TGTGCCAGCAGCTTAATGGGGACAGGGATTTCCTACGAGCAGTACTTC.

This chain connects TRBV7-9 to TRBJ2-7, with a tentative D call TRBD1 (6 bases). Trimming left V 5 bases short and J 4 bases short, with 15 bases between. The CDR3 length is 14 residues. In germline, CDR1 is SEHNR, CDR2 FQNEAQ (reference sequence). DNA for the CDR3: TGTGCCAGCAGCCTAGTGGGGGCAGAGTACGAGCAGTACTTC. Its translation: CASSLVGAEYEQYF. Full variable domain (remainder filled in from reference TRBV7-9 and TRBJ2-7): DTGVSQNPRHKITKRGQNVTFRCDPISEHNRLYWYRQTLGQGPEFLTYFQNEAQLEKSRLLSDRFSAERPKGSFSTLEIQRTEQGDSAMYLCASSLVGAEYEQYFGPGTRLTVT.

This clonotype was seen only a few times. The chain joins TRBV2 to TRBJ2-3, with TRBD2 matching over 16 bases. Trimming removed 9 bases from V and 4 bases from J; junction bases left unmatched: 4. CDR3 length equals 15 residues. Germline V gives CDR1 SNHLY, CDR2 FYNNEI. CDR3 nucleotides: TGTGCCAGATCCGGGACTAGCGGGGGGGCAGATACGCAGTATTTT. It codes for CARSGTSGGADTQYF.

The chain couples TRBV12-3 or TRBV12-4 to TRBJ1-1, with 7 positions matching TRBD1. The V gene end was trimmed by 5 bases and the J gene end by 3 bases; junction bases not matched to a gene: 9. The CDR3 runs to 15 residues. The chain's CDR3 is CASSRQEGAYTEAFF. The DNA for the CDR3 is TGTGCCAGCAGTCGCCAGGAGGGGGCGTACACTGAAGCTTTCTTT.

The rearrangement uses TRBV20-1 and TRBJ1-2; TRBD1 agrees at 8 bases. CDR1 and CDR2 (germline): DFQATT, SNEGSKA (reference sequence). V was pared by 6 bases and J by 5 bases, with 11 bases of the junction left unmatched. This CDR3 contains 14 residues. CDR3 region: CSAPPQGARYGYTF. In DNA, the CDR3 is TGCAGTGCACCTCCCCAGGGGGCACGGTATGGCTACACCTTC.